The 19 T cell receptor beta chains given below trace back to one sample, sequenced in a study of T cell responses to AZD1222 COVID-19 vaccine. TCRdb's table, derived via immunoSEQ multiplex PCR, lists solely in-frame clones and lacks some. The sample includes 100,000 to 150,000 clones, approximately 86% of them seen just once. The sample in question was peripheral blood, obtained 28 days after the second AZD1222 dose. Receptors originate from an adult who received the AZD1222 COVID-19 vaccine.

The V gene is TRBV6-1, the J gene TRBJ2-5, with D uncertain. The CDR3 runs to 13 residues. CDR1 is MNHNS and CDR2 is SASEGT in the germline V gene. Deletions cut 3 bases from V and 6 bases from J, with 11 bases between. CDR3 region: CASSDTLVKTQYF. As DNA, the CDR3 is TGTGCCAGCAGTGATACCCTAGTGAAGACCCAGTACTTC.

This chain joins TRBV7-9 and TRBJ1-4; D unclear. V was pared by 5 bases and J by 6 bases, with 10 bases between. The CDR3 runs 13 residues. The germline V gene encodes CDR1 SEHNR and CDR2 FQNEAQ (reference sequence). CDR3 DNA sequence: TGTGCCAGCAGCCAGCGGTGGGATGAAAAACTGTTTTTT. This gives the protein CASSQRWDEKLFF.

The V gene is TRBV9, the J gene TRBJ2-1; 9 bases line up with TRBD2. V dropped 4 bases and J dropped 5; count of bases not matched to a gene: 10. The CDR3 is 16 amino acids. Per germline, CDR1 SGDLS and CDR2 YYNGEE. This CDR3 reads CASSQALAGTHNEQFF. CDR3 bases: TGTGCCAGCAGCCAGGCGCTAGCGGGGACTCACAATGAGCAGTTCTTC.

V usage is TRBV2 and J usage is TRBJ1-5; D is undetermined. V lost 1 base and J 6 bases, leaving 13 bases between the germline ends. CDR1 and CDR2 from the germline V gene are SNHLY and FYNNEI. The CDR3 totals 15 residues. The CDR3 loop is CASSEGRVKVQPQHF. The CDR3 DNA follows: TGTGCCAGCAGTGAAGGCCGGGTTAAGGTTCAGCCCCAGCATTTT.

The V call is TRBV4-2, the J call TRBJ2-7, with D perhaps matching TRBD2 (6 bases). The ends were cut back, 4 bases at V and 0 bases at J, with 10 bases in the middle. Germline V gene data show CDR1 as LGHNA and CDR2 as YNFKEQ. The length of the CDR3 is 14 residues. As DNA, the CDR3 is TGTGCCAGCAGCCCCGGAGGGACCTCCTACGAGCAGTACTTC. This gives the protein CASSPGGTSYEQYF.

V is TRBV6-1 and J is TRBJ1-1; weak D call: TRBD1 (6 bases). The germline CDR1 and CDR2 sequences are MNHNS and SASEGT. The CDR3 length is 14 residues. V was cut by 2 bases and J by 6 bases, with 13 bases left in between. The CDR3, as DNA: TGTGCCAGCAGTGAAAGGGAGGGGGGCGCTGAAGCTTTCTTT. It yields the protein CASSEREGGAEAFF.

This clone was counted only a few times. The gene calls are TRBV11-2 and TRBJ2-7; tentative D call: TRBD1 (6 bases). With 0 bases removed from V and 9 bases from J, the gap between germline ends came to 21 bases. The CDR3 runs 16 residues. Germline V gene lookup returns CDR1 SGHAT and CDR2 FQNNGV. CDR3 nucleotide sequence: TGTGCCAGCAGCTTAGATATAAGGGGGATGTATCCTAGGCAGTACTTC. It yields the protein CASSLDIRGMYPRQYF.

This clone was observed once. The chain joins TRBV4-2 to TRBJ1-2; the match to TRBD1 covers 7 bases. Per the germline V gene, CDR1 is LGHNA and CDR2 is YNFKEQ. J gave up 4 bases and V 0 bases, and 20 bases lay outside the gene matches. There are 20 residues in the CDR3. CDR3 sequence: CASSQEGGPVGDSLSYGYTF. As DNA, the CDR3 is TGTGCCAGCAGCCAAGAGGGCGGACCGGTCGGGGACAGCCTATCCTATGGCTACACCTTC.

This clone was detected only a few times. The chain couples TRBV7-9 to TRBJ1-2, with D tentatively TRBD1 (6 bases). The CDR3 sequence is 14 residues long. Germline V CDR1 and CDR2: SEHNR, FQNEAQ (reference sequence). Trimming shortened V by 6 bases and J by 4 bases, and 15 bases separated the two germline ends. The CDR3 loop reads CASRLIGGTYGYTF. Written as DNA, the CDR3 is TGTGCCAGCAGACTTATAGGGGGTACCTATGGCTACACCTTC.

The chain recombines TRBV6-5 with TRBJ2-7; the D gene is possibly TRBD2 (5 bases). Germline CDR1 reads MNHEY; CDR2 reads SVGAGI. V lost 4 bases and J lost 0, with 7 bases in between. The CDR3 covers 13 residues. The CDR3 DNA reads TGTGCCAGCAGTTCCGGGAACTCCTACGAGCAGTACTTC. Its translation: CASSSGNSYEQYF.

The chain links TRBV5-3 to TRBJ1-4; D gene unclear. TRBV5-3 is an ORF, and what it does is uncertain. V was clipped by 4 bases and J by 12 bases, with 10 bases between them. CDR3 length equals 11 residues. CDR3 sequence reads: CARSRLGELFF. CDR3 sequence (DNA): TGTGCCAGAAGCCGTCTTGGGGAACTGTTTTTT.

J is TRBJ1-2 and V is TRBV24-1, with 7 bases that match TRBD1. This CDR3 contains 12 residues. Unmatched junction bases numbered 2, after V lost 6 bases and J lost 5 bases. The germline V gene encodes CDR1 KGHDR and CDR2 SFDVKD. CDR3 residues: CATSQGQYGYTF. The CDR3 DNA is TGTGCCACCAGTCAGGGACAGTATGGCTACACCTTC.

This sequence joins TRBV4-1 and TRBJ2-2; 12 positions match TRBD2. The CDR3 contains 20 residues. Germline-derived CDR1 and CDR2 are MGHRA and YSYEKL. V lost 1 base to trimming and J lost 5 bases; unmatched junction nucleotides: 14. CDR3 loop: CASSQVGLAGGPGVTGELFF. In DNA form, the CDR3 reads TGCGCCAGCAGCCAAGTGGGGCTAGCGGGGGGGCCCGGAGTTACCGGGGAGCTGTTTTTT.

The chain joins TRBV18 to TRBJ1-1, with D uncertain. This CDR3 comprises 14 residues. CDR1 and CDR2 (germline): KGHSH, LQKENI. Trimming cost V 1 base and J 0 bases, with 6 bases left between them. The chain's CDR3 is CASSPQGMNTEAFF. The DNA of the CDR3 is TGTGCCAGCTCACCACAGGGAATGAACACTGAAGCTTTCTTT.

CDR3 amino acids: CASSIPSGGYTF. CDR3 nucleotides: TGTGCCAGCAGCATACCGTCGGGTGGCTACACCTTC. The chain carries TRBV5-4 and TRBJ1-2; D unclear. This CDR3 comprises 12 residues. V lost 4 bases and J 7 bases, leaving 11 bases between the germline ends. From germline, CDR1 is SGHNT and CDR2 YYREEE (reference sequence).

For this clone: This sample includes further DNA sequences coding for the same CDR3. The chain links TRBV2 to TRBJ2-1; D uncertain. In germline, CDR1 is SNHLY, CDR2 FYNNEI. Trimming took 7 bases from V and 5 from J, leaving 6 bases between them. The CDR3 contains 11 residues. The CDR3 is CASTRNNEQFF. In nucleotides, the CDR3 is TGTGCCAGCACCCGTAACAATGAGCAGTTCTTC. Based on the CDR3 plus reference TRBV2 and TRBJ2-1, the full variable domain is EPEVTQTPSHQVTQMGQEVILRCVPISNHLYFYWYRQILGQKVEFLVSFYNNEISEKSEIFDDQFSVERPDGSNFTLKIRSTKLEDSAMYFCASTRNNEQFFGPGTRLTVL.

Comment on this clone: Other DNA sequences within the sample encode an identical CDR3. V gene TRBV5-1 combines with J gene TRBJ1-1; a possible D gene is TRBD1 (5 bases). The CDR3 is 13 residues long. CDR1 is SGHRS and CDR2 is YFSETQ in the germline V gene. The germline V and J ends were trimmed by 3 bases and 1 base, with 7 bases remaining between them. The CDR3 loop is CASSSTGNTEAFF. CDR3 nucleotides: TGCGCCAGCAGCTCTACAGGGAACACTGAAGCTTTCTTT.

This chain connects TRBV2 to TRBJ2-5; D is possibly TRBD2 (5 bases). CDR3 size: 16 residues. With 8 bases removed from V and 1 base from J, the gap between germline ends came to 20 bases. Looked up from germline, CDR1 is SNHLY and CDR2 is FYNNEI. In DNA form, the CDR3 reads TGTGCCAGCTCCCCCCGAGGGATCCGAACCCAAGAGACCCAGTACTTC. The encoded protein is CASSPRGIRTQETQYF. The entire variable domain, with the rest obtained from reference TRBV2 and TRBJ2-5, is as follows: EPEVTQTPSHQVTQMGQEVILRCVPISNHLYFYWYRQILGQKVEFLVSFYNNEISEKSEIFDDQFSVERPDGSNFTLKIRSTKLEDSAMYFCASSPRGIRTQETQYFGPGTRLLVL.

V and J are TRBV27 and TRBJ1-2; D gene unclear. CDR3 length: 12 residues. Trimming stripped 8 bases from V and 1 base from J, with 8 bases between. Germline lookup yields CDR1 MNHEY and CDR2 SMNVEV (reference sequence). The CDR3 DNA is TGTGCCAGCGGATGGGGTAACTATGGCTACACCTTC. Amino acids: CASGWGNYGYTF.